This T cell receptor beta chain was recorded in a study of cytotoxic CD8 clonotypes in ibrutinib-treated CLL. Turning to this clone: The antigen is undetermined.

This CDR3 is built from 14 residues. Trimming removed 4 bases at V and 5 bases at J, with 9 bases between. CDR1 and CDR2 (germline): SGHTA, FQGTGA. Generated by immunoSEQ multiplex PCR, the TCRdb table keeps only in-frame clones and is missing some. In the table there are just over 65,000 clones, more than 60% of which are singletons. Study results and limitations: Stable or contracted on treatment, public clonotypes were also uncommon.

The gene calls are TRBV7-3 and TRBJ1-6, with a tentative D call TRBD1 (5 bases). The receptor comes from a human donor with chronic lymphocytic leukemia. The sample here was PBMCs, taken after 12 months of ibrutinib treatment. Here the CDR3 DNA reads TGTGCCAGCAGCTCGGACAATAATAATTCACCCCTCCACTTT. Amino acids: CASSSDNNNSPLHF.